The 11 T cell receptor beta chains presented below share a single source sample, sequenced in a study of blood T cell repertoires in COVID-19. Assay used: immunoSEQ multiplex PCR; TCRdb lists only in-frame clones, some missing. The data contain under 300,000 clones, about 80% of them singletons. The material sequenced was peripheral blood. All receptors come from a woman of 80 years or more with acute or convalescent COVID-19.

This chain uses TRBV21-1 with TRBJ1-4; the listed D gene, TRBD1, was not tested against the DNA. TRBV21-1 is marked as a pseudogene. This CDR3 has 15 amino acids. The CDR3 loop is CASSKDRIVGEKLFF. CDR3 coding DNA: TGTGCCAGCAGCAAAGACAGGATCGTTGGAGAAAAACTGTTTTTT.

This clone was detected only a few times. This rearrangement joins TRBV5-4 to TRBJ2-2; tentative D call: TRBD1 (6 bases). V was shortened by 1 base and J by 6 bases, with 16 bases between the two germline ends. Germline CDR1 SGHNT, CDR2 YYREEE (reference sequence). The CDR3 runs to 16 residues. The CDR3 nucleotides are TGTGCCAGCAGCTTGAGGTCAGGGGTAGGGGCCGGGGAGCTGTTTTTT. This encodes CASSLRSGVGAGELFF.

The table lists this clone with a few counts. This chain links TRBV19 with TRBJ1-4, with TRBD1 matching over 8 bases. The CDR3 covers 17 residues. CDR1 and CDR2 (germline): LNHDA, SQIVND (reference sequence). The V segment lost 8 bases and the J segment 5 bases; nucleotides outside the gene matches: 16. CDR3 coding DNA: TGTGCCAGTTCCTCAGGGGGCGCGGGCATGGGGAATGAAAAACTGTTTTTT. It is translated as CASSSGGAGMGNEKLFF.

This sequence joins TRBV12-3 or TRBV12-4 and TRBJ2-7; no firm D call. Trimming removed 2 bases from V and 4 bases from J, with 9 bases in between. The CDR3 length is 13 residues. This CDR3 is CASSLPTLYEQYF. The CDR3 DNA sequence: TGTGCCAGCAGTTTACCTACCCTTTACGAGCAGTACTTC.

The rearrangement links TRBV4-1 to TRBJ1-2; 9 bases line up with TRBD1. Per the germline V gene, CDR1 is MGHRA and CDR2 is YSYEKL. The CDR3 is 18 amino acids. The junction had 14 bases not matched to a gene; V was cut back by 2 bases and J by 4 bases. CDR3 DNA: TGCGCCAGCAGCCAACCACTTAAAAACAGGGGGCAGATCTATGGCTACACCTTC. Amino acids: CASSQPLKNRGQIYGYTF.

The rearrangement links TRBV7-3 to TRBJ1-2; D may be TRBD1 (5 bases). Germline V gives CDR1 SGHTA, CDR2 FQGTGA. The CDR3 has 15 amino acids. Trimming took off 2 bases at V and 6 bases at J, with 16 bases between the two ends. The CDR3 DNA is TGTGCCAGCAGCTTAGGAACTGGGGGGTTCAATGGCTACACCTTC. Translated, it gives CASSLGTGGFNGYTF.

The CDR3 coding sequence is TGTGCCACCAGCAGGAGGAGGGTAGACGAGCAGTACTTC. Its translation is CATSRRRVDEQYF. This chain connects TRBV15 to TRBJ2-7; possible D gene TRBD2, 6 bases. CDR1 and CDR2 from the germline V gene are LNHNV and YYDKDF (reference sequence). The CDR3 runs to 13 residues. Trimming pared 3 bases from V and 5 bases from J, leaving 11 bases between.

This clone has a single count. The sample contains more than one DNA sequence encoding this CDR3. CDR3 sequence: CASSSGQGRTEAFF. In DNA form, the CDR3 reads TGCGCCAGCAGCTCGGGACAGGGTAGAACTGAAGCTTTCTTT. The chain is built from TRBV5-1 and TRBJ1-1, with 9 bases that match TRBD1. The J segment lost 5 bases and the V segment lost 3 bases, leaving 5 bases of the junction unmatched. Germline V CDR1 and CDR2: SGHRS, YFSETQ. The CDR3 spans 14 residues.

This chain connects TRBV6-6 to TRBJ2-7, with 8 bases matching TRBD1. V dropped 7 bases and J dropped 2; count of bases not matched to a gene: 7. This CDR3 is 14 amino acids long. Germline V gives CDR1 MNHNY, CDR2 SVGAGI (reference sequence). DNA for the CDR3: TGTGCCAGCATGAATGTACAGGGGGCCTACGAGCAGTACTTC. Its translation is CASMNVQGAYEQYF.

The table lists this clone with a few counts. The chain carries TRBV28 and TRBJ1-3, with 8 nucleotides matching TRBD1. The CDR3 totals 17 residues. CDR1 and CDR2 from the germline V gene are MDHEN and SYDVKM. With 7 bases clipped from V and 3 bases from J, the junction kept 14 bases outside the gene matches. The CDR3 coding sequence is TGTGCCAGCAAAAAGGACAGGGATAACCTGGGTGGAAACACCATATATTTT. Translation: CASKKDRDNLGGNTIYF.

This clone was recorded only once. This chain uses TRBV5-1 with TRBJ2-3, with 10 bases that match TRBD2. Trimming cost V 4 bases and J 2 bases; bases outside gene matches: 10. The CDR3 covers 17 residues. Germline lookup yields CDR1 SGHRS and CDR2 YFSETQ. CDR3 amino acids: CASSGGLLAGNTDTQYF. The CDR3 DNA reads as TGCGCCAGCAGCGGGGGGTTACTAGCGGGAAACACAGATACGCAGTATTTT.